This is a list of T cell receptor beta chains from one sample in a study of T cell changes during pregnancy in multiple sclerosis. Repertoires were generated with immunoSEQ multiplex PCR, while TCRdb's copy carries only in-frame clones and drops some. In the table there are approximately 92,000 clones, roughly 92% of which are singletons. The source was peripheral blood, collected after pregnancy. The receptors stem from a female donor with multiple sclerosis, enrolled in a pregnancy study. The conserved cysteine and the conserved F or W are not part of the CDR3 here. D genes are given only for firm matches.

TRBV11-2	TRBJ2-5	.	ASSLEGGASGETQY
TRBV7-6	TRBJ1-4	.	ASQDTNEKLF
TRBV30	TRBJ2-5	TRBD1	AWSVMGQGYGETQY
TRBV7-9	TRBJ1-1	.	ASSPSGQMNTEAF
TRBV12-5	TRBJ2-1	.	ASGLVNEQF
TRBV5-1	TRBJ2-7	.	ASSLALVTGTSYEQY
TRBV5-4	TRBJ2-7	.	ASSLMGSLGEQY
TRBV20-1	TRBJ2-1	.	SAQEGNEQF
TRBV27	TRBJ2-7	TRBD2	ASSLTAGSYEQY
TRBV6-4	TRBJ1-2	.	ASSDSRTSNYGYT
TRBV6-5	TRBJ2-7	TRBD2	ASSSPSGPTYEQY
TRBV5-1	TRBJ2-7	.	ASRMDSYEQY
TRBV18	TRBJ2-6	.	ASSTGAGGPSGANVLT
TRBV10-2	TRBJ1-2	TRBD1	ASSVRTGDRYFF
TRBV6-5	TRBJ1-4	TRBD1	ASSYSNRGFSEKLF
TRBV4-1	TRBJ1-5	TRBD1	ASSLRTGRDQPQH
TRBV11-2	TRBJ2-5	.	ASSSARTGGETQY